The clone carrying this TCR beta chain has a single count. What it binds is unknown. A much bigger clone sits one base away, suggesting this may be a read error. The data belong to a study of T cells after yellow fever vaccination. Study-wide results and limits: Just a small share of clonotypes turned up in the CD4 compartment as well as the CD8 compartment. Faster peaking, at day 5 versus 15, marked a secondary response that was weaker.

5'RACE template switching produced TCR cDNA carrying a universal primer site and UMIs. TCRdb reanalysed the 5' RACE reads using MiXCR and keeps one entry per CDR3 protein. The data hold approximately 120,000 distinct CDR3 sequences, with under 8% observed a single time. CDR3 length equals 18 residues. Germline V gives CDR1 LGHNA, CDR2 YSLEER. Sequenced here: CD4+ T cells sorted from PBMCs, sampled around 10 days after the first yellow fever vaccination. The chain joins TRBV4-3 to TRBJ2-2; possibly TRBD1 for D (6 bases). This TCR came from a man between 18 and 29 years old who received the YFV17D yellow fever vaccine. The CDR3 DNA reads TGCGCCAGCAGCCTATCCGCCCCATGGACAGCCCACACCGGGGATCTGTTTTTT. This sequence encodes CASSLSAPWTAHTGDLFF.